This TCR beta chain comes out of a study of T cell repertoires in cytomegalovirus infection. Study at large: HLA-C-restricted CMV epitopes, recently identified, and well-studied HLA-B-restricted ones were used by the study. Evidence of both CMV infection and a matching HLA type came from public TCR beta signatures.

Whole-study findings and limits: Using cumulative public TCR beta family frequency, the authors identified those who carried CMV together with the relevant HLA. CMV-specific TCR beta clonotypes restricted by HLA-C were the ones dominating the ex vivo response.

CDR1 is MNHEY, CDR2 SVGAGI, per germline. CDR3 length equals 14 residues. V lost 0 bases and J lost 5, with 11 bases in between. This clonotype was counted only a few times. What it binds is not known. Each CDR3 protein is one row after TCRdb ran MiXCR on the reads. The data contain about 890,000 distinct CDR3 sequences, more than 25% of them singletons. The sequence was collected from a human donor in good health (CMV status not recorded). Some clones in this sample may be carry-over from other donors' samples. The rearrangement uses TRBV6-5 and TRBJ2-7; D is ambiguous. This specimen was cultured CD8+ T cells from PBMCs, taken from culture after CMV antigen stimulation. CDR3 in amino acids: CASSYSLTGDEQYF. Written as DNA, the CDR3 is TGTGCCAGCAGTTACTCCCTAACGGGTGACGAGCAGTACTTC.